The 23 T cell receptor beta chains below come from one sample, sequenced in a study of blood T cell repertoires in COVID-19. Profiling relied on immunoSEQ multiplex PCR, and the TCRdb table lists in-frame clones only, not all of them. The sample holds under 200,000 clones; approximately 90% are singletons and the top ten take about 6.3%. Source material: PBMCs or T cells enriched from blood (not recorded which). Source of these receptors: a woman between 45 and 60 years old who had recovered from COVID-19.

CDR3 DNA sequence: TGTGCCAGCAGCTCGACAGGTACATCCTACGAGCAGTACTTC. Amino acid sequence: CASSSTGTSYEQYF. This chain joins TRBV7-3 and TRBJ2-7, with D perhaps TRBD1 (6 bases). CDR1 is SGHTA, CDR2 FQGTGA, per germline. Trimming took off 4 bases at V and 1 base at J, with 11 bases between the two ends. CDR3 length equals 14 residues.

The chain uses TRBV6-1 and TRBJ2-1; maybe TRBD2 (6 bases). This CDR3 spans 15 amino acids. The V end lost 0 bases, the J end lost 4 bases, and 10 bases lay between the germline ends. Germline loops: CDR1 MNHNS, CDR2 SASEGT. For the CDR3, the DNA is TGTGCCAGCAGTGAAGCGGGGGGTAGATACAATGAGCAGTTCTTC. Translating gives CASSEAGGRYNEQFF.

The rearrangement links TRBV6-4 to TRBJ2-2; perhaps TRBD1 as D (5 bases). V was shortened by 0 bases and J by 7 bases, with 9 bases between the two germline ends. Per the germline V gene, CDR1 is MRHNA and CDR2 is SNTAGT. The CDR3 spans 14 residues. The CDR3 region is CASSDSTGRGELFF. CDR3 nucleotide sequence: TGTGCCAGCAGTGACTCTACAGGCCGCGGGGAGCTGTTTTTT.

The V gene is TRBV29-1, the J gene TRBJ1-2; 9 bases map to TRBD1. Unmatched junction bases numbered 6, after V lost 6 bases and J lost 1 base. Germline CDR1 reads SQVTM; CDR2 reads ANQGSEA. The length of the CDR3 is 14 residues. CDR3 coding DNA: TGCAGCGTCCCCGGGACAGGGCATAACTATGGCTACACCTTC. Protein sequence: CSVPGTGHNYGYTF.

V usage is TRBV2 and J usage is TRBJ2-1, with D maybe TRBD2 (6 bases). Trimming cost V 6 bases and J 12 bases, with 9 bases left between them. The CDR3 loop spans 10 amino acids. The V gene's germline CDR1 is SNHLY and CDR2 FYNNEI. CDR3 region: CASRGLGQFF. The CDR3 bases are TGTGCCAGCAGGGGACTTGGGCAGTTCTTC.

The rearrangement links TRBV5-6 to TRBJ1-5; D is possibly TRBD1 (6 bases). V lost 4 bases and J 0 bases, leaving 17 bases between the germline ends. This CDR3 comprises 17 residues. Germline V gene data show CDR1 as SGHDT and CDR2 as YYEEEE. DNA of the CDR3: TGTGCCAGCAGCGAATACCGGGACACTCTTAGCAATCAGCCCCAGCATTTT. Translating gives CASSEYRDTLSNQPQHF.

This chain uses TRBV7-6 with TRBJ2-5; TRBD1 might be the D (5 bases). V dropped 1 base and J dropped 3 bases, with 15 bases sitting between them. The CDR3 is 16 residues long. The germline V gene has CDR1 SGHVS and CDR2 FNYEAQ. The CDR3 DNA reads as TGTGCCAGCAGCTTAGGCGCCTTGGGGCAGAAAGAGACCCAGTACTTC. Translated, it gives CASSLGALGQKETQYF.

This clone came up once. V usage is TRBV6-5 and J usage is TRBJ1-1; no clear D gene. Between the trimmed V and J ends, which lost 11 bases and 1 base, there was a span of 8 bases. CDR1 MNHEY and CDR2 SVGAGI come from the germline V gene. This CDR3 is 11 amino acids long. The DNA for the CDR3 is TGTGCCCATGGCCAGAACACTGAAGCTTTCTTT. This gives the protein CAHGQNTEAFF.

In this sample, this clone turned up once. For the CDR3, the DNA is TGTGCCACCAGCCTCCGATTGAGGACTGAAGCTTTCTTT. Amino acid sequence: CATSLRLRTEAFF. The V and J genes are TRBV15 and TRBJ1-1; D unresolved. This CDR3 comprises 13 residues. From germline, CDR1 is LNHNV and CDR2 YYDKDF (reference sequence). Between the trimmed V and J ends, which lost 5 bases and 5 bases, there was a span of 12 bases.

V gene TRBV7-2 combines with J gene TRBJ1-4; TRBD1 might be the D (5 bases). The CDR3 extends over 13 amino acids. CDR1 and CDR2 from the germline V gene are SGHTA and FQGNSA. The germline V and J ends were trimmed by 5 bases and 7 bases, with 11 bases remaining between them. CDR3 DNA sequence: TGTGCCAGCAGCCGCAGGGCCGGTGAAAAACTGTTTTTT. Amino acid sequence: CASSRRAGEKLFF.

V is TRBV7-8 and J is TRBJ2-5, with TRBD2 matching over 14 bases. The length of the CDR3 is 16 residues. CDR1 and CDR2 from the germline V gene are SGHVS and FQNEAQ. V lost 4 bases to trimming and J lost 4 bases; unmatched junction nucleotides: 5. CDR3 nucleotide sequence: TGTGCCAGCAGCTCCCAGACTAGCGGGGGGGCAGAGACCCAGTACTTC. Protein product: CASSSQTSGGAETQYF.

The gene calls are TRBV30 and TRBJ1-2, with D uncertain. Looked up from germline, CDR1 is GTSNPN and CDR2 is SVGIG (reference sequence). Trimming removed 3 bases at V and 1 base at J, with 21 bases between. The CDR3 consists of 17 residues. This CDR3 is CAWRTPLDGSVNYGYTF. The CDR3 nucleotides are TGTGCCTGGAGGACTCCCCTCGACGGCTCCGTTAACTATGGCTACACCTTC.

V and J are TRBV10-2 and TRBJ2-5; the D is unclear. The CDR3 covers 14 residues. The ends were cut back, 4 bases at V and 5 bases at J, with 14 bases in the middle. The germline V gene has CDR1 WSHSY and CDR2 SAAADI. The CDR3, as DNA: TGCGCCAGCAGTGGTACTGACTTGCGGGAGACCCAGTACTTC. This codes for CASSGTDLRETQYF.

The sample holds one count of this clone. This chain's CDR3 is CATSRGQLNNEQFF. CDR3 DNA sequence: TGTGCCACCAGCAGGGGACAGCTCAACAATGAGCAGTTCTTC. The V gene is TRBV15, the J gene TRBJ2-1; 7 bases are shared with TRBD1. Trimming removed 3 bases from V and 5 bases from J; junction bases left unmatched: 4. The CDR3 totals 14 residues. The V gene's germline CDR1 is LNHNV and CDR2 YYDKDF (reference sequence). Based on the CDR3 plus reference TRBV15 and TRBJ2-1, the full variable domain is DAMVIQNPRYQVTQFGKPVTLSCSQTLNHNVMYWYQQKSSQAPKLLFHYYDKDFNNEADTPDNFQSRRPNTSFCFLDIRSPGLGDTAMYLCATSRGQLNNEQFFGPGTRLTVL.

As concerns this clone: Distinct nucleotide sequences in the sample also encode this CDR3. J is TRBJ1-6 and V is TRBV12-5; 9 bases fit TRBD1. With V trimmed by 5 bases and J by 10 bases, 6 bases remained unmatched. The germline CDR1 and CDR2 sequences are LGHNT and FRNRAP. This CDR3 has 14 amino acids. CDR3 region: CASGEQGAGSPLHF. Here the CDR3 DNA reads TGTGCTAGTGGTGAACAGGGGGCAGGGTCACCCCTCCACTTT.

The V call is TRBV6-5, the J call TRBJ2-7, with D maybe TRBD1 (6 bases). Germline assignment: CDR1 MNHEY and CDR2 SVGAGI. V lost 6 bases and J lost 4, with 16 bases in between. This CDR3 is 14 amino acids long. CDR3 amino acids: CASSRDIITYEQYF. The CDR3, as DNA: TGTGCCAGCAGCCGGGACATCATTACTTACGAGCAGTACTTC.

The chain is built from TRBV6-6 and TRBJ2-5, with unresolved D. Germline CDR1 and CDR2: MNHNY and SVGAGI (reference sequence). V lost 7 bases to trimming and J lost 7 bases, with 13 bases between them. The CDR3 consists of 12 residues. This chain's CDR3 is CASKPTSGTQYF. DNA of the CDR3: TGTGCCAGCAAACCAACCTCAGGGACCCAGTACTTC.

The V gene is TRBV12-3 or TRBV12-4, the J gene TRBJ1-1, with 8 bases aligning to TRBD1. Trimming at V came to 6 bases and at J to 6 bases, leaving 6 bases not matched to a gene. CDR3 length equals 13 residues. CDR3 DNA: TGTGCCAGCAGCCAAAGGACAGGGTCTGAAGCTTTCTTT. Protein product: CASSQRTGSEAFF.

As DNA, the CDR3 is TGTGCCAGCTCGTTCACCGACAATTCCTACAATGAGCAGTTCTTC. As protein: CASSFTDNSYNEQFF. The rearrangement joins TRBV18 to TRBJ2-1, with D unclear. V was cut by 6 bases and J by 1 base, with 13 bases left in between. This CDR3 region has 15 residues. Germline CDR1 is KGHSH and CDR2 is LQKENI. Using reference TRBV18 and TRBJ2-1 for the parts outside the CDR3, the full variable domain is NAGVMQNPRHLVRRRGQEARLRCSPMKGHSHVYWYRQLPEEGLKFMVYLQKENIIDESGMPKERFSAEFPKEGPSILRIQQVVRGDSAAYFCASSFTDNSYNEQFFGPGTRLTVL.

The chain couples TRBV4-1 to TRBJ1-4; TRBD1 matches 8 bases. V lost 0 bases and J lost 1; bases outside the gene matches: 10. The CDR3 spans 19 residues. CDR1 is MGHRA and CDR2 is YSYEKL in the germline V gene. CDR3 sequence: CASSQDRTGIVGTNEKLFF. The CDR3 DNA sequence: TGCGCCAGCAGCCAAGATCGGACAGGGATTGTAGGAACTAATGAAAAACTGTTTTTT.

CDR3 sequence reads: CASSLTRGGDTQYF. For the CDR3, the DNA is TGTGCCAGCAGCTTGACGCGGGGGGGGGATACGCAGTATTTT. The V gene is TRBV5-4, the J gene TRBJ2-3; 9 nucleotides match TRBD2. CDR3 length: 14 amino acids. V lost 1 base and J lost 6; bases outside the gene matches: 3. Germline values: CDR1 SGHNT, CDR2 YYREEE (reference sequence).

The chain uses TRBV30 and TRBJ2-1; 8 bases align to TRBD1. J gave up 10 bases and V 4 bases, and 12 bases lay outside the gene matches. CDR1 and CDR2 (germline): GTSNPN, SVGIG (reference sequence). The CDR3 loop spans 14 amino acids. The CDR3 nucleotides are TGTGCCTGGAAGGGACAGGTCCTTTCAGGGGAGCAGTTCTTC. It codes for CAWKGQVLSGEQFF. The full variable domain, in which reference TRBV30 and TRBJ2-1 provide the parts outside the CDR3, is SQTIHQWPATLVQPVGSPLSLECTVEGTSNPNLYWYRQAAGRGLQLLFYSVGIGQISSEVPQNLSASRPQDRQFILSSKKLLLSDSGFYLCAWKGQVLSGEQFFGPGTRLTVL.

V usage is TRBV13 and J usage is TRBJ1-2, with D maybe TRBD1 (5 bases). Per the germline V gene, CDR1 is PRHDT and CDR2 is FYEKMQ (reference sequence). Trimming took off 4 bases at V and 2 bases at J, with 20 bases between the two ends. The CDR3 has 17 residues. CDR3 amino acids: CASSSRQGLLRNYGYTF. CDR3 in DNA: TGTGCCAGCAGCTCCCGCCAGGGCCTCCTAAGGAACTATGGCTACACCTTC.